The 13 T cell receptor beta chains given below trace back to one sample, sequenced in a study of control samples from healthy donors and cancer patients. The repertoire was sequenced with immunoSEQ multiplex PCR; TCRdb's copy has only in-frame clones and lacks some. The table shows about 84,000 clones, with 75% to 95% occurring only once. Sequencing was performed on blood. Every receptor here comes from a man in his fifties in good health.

Here the CDR3 reads CASSHRQSSYNSPLHF. The CDR3 DNA follows: TGTGCCAGCAGCCACCGACAGAGCTCCTATAATTCACCCCTCCACTTT. V gene TRBV14 combines with J gene TRBJ1-6; the D gene is possibly TRBD1 (5 bases). Per germline, CDR1 SGHDN and CDR2 FVKESK. Trimming cost V 3 bases and J 0 bases, with 9 bases left between them. The CDR3 loop spans 16 amino acids.

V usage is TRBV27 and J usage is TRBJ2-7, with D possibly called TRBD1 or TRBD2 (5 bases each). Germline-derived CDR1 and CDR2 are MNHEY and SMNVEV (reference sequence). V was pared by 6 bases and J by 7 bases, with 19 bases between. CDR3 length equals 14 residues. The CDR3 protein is CASSRGRTLGEQYF. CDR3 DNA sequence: TGTGCCAGCAGCCGGGGACGTACCTTAGGGGAGCAGTACTTC.

CDR3: CASSPTLHEQYF. The CDR3, as DNA: TGTGCCAGCAGCCCAACACTCCACGAGCAGTACTTC. This sequence joins TRBV14 and TRBJ2-7; D is ambiguous. Trimming took 4 bases from V and 5 from J, leaving 9 bases between them. The germline V gene has CDR1 SGHDN and CDR2 FVKESK. The CDR3 is 12 amino acids.

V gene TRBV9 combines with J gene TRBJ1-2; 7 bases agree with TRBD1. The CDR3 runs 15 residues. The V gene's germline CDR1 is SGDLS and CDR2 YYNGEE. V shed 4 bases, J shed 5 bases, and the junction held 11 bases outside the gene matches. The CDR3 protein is CASSTRQGHRYGYTF. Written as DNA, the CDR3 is TGTGCCAGCAGCACTCGACAGGGCCACCGTTATGGCTACACCTTC.

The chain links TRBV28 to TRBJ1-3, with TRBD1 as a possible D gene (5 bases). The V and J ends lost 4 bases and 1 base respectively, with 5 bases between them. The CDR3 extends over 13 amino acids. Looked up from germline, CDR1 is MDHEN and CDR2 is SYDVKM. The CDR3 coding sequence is TGTGCCAGCAGTTGGACATCTGGAAACACCATATATTTT. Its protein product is CASSWTSGNTIYF. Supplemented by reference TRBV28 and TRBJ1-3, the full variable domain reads DVKVTQSSRYLVKRTGEKVFLECVQDMDHENMFWYRQDPGLGLRLIYFSYDVKMKEKGDIPEGYSVSREKKERFSLILESASTNQTSMYLCASSWTSGNTIYFGEGSWLTVV.

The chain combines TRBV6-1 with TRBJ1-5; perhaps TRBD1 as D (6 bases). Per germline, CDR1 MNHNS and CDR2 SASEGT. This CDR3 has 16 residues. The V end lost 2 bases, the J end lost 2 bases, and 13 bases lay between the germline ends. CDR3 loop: CASSEFPGVGNQPQHF. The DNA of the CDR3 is TGTGCCAGCAGTGAATTCCCAGGGGTTGGCAATCAGCCCCAGCATTTT.

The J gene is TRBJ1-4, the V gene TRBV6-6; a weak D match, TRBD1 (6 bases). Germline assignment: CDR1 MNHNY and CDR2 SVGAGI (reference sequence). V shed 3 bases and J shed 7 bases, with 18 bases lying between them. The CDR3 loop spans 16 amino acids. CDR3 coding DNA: TGTGCCAGCAGTTATGGGAGCGGGGGGCTGGGTGAAAAACTGTTTTTT. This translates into CASSYGSGGLGEKLFF.

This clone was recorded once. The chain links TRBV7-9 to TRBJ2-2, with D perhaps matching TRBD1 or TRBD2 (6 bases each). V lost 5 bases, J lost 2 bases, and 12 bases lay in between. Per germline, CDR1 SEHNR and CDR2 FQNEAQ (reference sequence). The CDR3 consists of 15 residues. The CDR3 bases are TGTGCCAGCAGCCCACAGGGACTCAACACCGGGGAGCTGTTTTTT. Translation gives CASSPQGLNTGELFF.

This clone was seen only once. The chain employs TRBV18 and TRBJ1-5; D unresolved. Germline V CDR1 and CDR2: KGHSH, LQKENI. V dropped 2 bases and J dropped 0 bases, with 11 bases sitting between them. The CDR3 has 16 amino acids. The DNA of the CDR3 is TGTGCCAGCTCACCAACAACCGGTACTAGCAATCAGCCCCAGCATTTT. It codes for CASSPTTGTSNQPQHF.

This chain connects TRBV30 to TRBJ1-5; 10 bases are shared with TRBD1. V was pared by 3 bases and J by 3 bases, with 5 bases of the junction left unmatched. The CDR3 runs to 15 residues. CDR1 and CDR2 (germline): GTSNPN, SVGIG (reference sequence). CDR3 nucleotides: TGTGCCTGGAGCGCGGGACAGGGGTACAATCAGCCCCAGCATTTT. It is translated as CAWSAGQGYNQPQHF.

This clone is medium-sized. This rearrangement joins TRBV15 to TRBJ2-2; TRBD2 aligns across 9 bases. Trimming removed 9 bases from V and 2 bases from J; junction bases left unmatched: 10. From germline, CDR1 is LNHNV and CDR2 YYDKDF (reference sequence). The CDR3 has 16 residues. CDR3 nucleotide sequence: TGTGCCACAAGCGGGGGGCCCCAACCAAACACCGGGGAGCTGTTTTTT. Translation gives CATSGGPQPNTGELFF.

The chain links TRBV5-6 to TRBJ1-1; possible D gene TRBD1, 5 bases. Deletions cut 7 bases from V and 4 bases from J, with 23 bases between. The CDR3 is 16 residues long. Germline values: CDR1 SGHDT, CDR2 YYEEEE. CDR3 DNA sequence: TGTGCCAGCTATCCCCCGACGACCCTAGGGACCACTGAAGCTTTCTTT. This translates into CASYPPTTLGTTEAFF. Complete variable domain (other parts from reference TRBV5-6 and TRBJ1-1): DAGVTQSPTHLIKTRGQQVTLRCSPKSGHDTVSWYQQALGQGPQFIFQYYEEEERQRGNFPDRFSGHQFPNYSSELNVNALLLGDSALYLCASYPPTTLGTTEAFFGQGTRLTVV.

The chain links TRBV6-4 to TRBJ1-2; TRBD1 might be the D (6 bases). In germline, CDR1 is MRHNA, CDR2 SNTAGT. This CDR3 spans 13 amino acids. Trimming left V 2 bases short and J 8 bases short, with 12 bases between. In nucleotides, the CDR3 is TGTGCCAGCAGTGACGGAAAGGGGGGCGGCTACACCTTC. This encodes CASSDGKGGGYTF.